This T cell receptor beta chain was identified during a study of T cell repertoires in cytomegalovirus infection. In the study overall: Evidence of both CMV infection and a matching HLA type came from public TCR beta signatures. The study's findings and limits: The cumulative frequency of public TCR beta families distinguished individuals who carried CMV together with the relevant HLA. Within the response measured ex vivo, HLA-C-restricted CMV-specific TCR beta clonotypes were dominant.

As regards this clonotype: Its matching antigen is unknown.

The V and J ends lost 0 bases and 9 bases respectively, with 12 bases between them. Germline V gene lookup returns CDR1 MNHEY and CDR2 SVGEGT. The CDR3 has 14 amino acids. Each CDR3 protein is one row after TCRdb ran MiXCR on the reads. The sample consists of tens of thousands of distinct CDR3 sequences, more than 20% of them appearing once. Sequencing was carried out using PBMCs, sequenced either directly or after in vitro stimulation (not recorded which). The V and J genes are TRBV6-2 or TRBV6-3 and TRBJ1-3; perhaps TRBD1 as D (5 bases). This TCR came from a human donor in good health (CMV status not recorded). Some clones in this sample may be carry-over from other donors' samples. The CDR3: CASSYSPGTGTIYF. CDR3 coding DNA: TGTGCCAGCAGTTACTCGCCGGGGACGGGCACCATATATTTT.